Following are 22 T cell receptor beta chains from one sample sequenced in a study of blood T cell repertoires in COVID-19. Assay used: immunoSEQ multiplex PCR; TCRdb lists only in-frame clones, some missing. The table records some 220,000 clones, roughly 80% of them present only once. Sequencing used peripheral blood. The receptors originated from a woman aged 55-69 years with active or convalescent COVID-19.

The chain has TRBV11-3 and TRBJ1-1; the D gene is possibly TRBD1 (5 bases). This CDR3 comprises 14 residues. Trimming left V 5 bases short and J 4 bases short, with 14 bases between. Germline V gives CDR1 SGHNT, CDR2 YENEEA. The CDR3 DNA follows: TGTGCCAGCAGCAGGGTGCGGGGGAGCACTGAAGCTTTCTTT. Translating it yields CASSRVRGSTEAFF.

This clone showed up just once. The chain joins TRBV29-1 to TRBJ1-1, with D possibly being TRBD1 (6 bases). The V gene's germline CDR1 is SQVTM and CDR2 ANQGSEA. V was cut by 4 bases and J by 4 bases, with 13 bases left in between. This CDR3 comprises 13 residues. The CDR3, as DNA: TGCAGCGTTGTTTCTCAGGGGACCACTGAAGCTTTCTTT. It encodes CSVVSQGTTEAFF.

The rearrangement uses TRBV20-1 and TRBJ2-1, with 11 nucleotides matching TRBD2. The V and J ends lost 3 bases and 8 bases, in that order; junction bases with no gene match: 18. CDR3 length: 18 amino acids. Germline V lookup: CDR1 DFQATT, CDR2 SNEGSKA (reference sequence). CDR3 region: CSASSGGAVSLSGYEQFF. The CDR3 DNA follows: TGCAGTGCTAGTAGCGGGGGGGCCGTTTCCCTGTCTGGTTATGAGCAGTTCTTC.

In DNA, the CDR3 is TGTGCCAGCAGCCGAGGACAGGGGGCTGGCTACACCTTC. The encoded protein is CASSRGQGAGYTF. This sequence joins TRBV3-1 (or the pseudogene TRBV3-2) and TRBJ1-2; TRBD1 matches at 11 bases. After removal of 4 bases from V and 7 bases from J, the junction contained 2 bases not matched to a gene. The CDR3 loop spans 13 amino acids. Per the germline V gene, CDR1 is LGHDT and CDR2 is YNNKEL (reference sequence).

V is TRBV5-1 and J is TRBJ2-1; 10 bases fit TRBD2. CDR3 size: 16 residues. Per the germline V gene, CDR1 is SGHRS and CDR2 is YFSETQ. V lost 0 bases and J lost 7; bases outside the gene matches: 7. The CDR3 bases are TGCGCCAGCAGCTTGGATCTAGCGGGAGCAGGGAATGAGCAGTTCTTC. This encodes CASSLDLAGAGNEQFF.

This clone showed up just once. The chain couples TRBV19 to TRBJ2-1, with D maybe TRBD2 (5 bases). CDR1 and CDR2 from the germline V gene are LNHDA and SQIVND (reference sequence). V was trimmed by 5 bases and J by 1 base, leaving 18 bases between them. CDR3 size: 17 residues. Written as DNA, the CDR3 is TGTGCCAGTAGTCAGGCAATTGCGGGCACTTCCTACAATGAGCAGTTCTTC. Its translation: CASSQAIAGTSYNEQFF.

V is TRBV6-5 and J is TRBJ2-1, with a weak D call TRBD2 (6 bases). Germline V CDR1 and CDR2: MNHEY, SVGAGI. V was cut by 6 bases and J by 5 bases, with 11 bases left in between. This CDR3 has 13 amino acids. The CDR3 DNA reads TGTGCCAGCAGCGCTAGCGCCGACAATGAGCAGTTCTTC. Its translation: CASSASADNEQFF.

This chain uses TRBV5-4 with TRBJ1-5, with 9 bases matching TRBD1. V lost 4 bases and J lost 4; bases outside the gene matches: 6. Germline CDR1 SGHNT, CDR2 YYREEE (reference sequence). The CDR3 is made up of 15 amino acids. Here the CDR3 DNA reads TGTGCCAGCAGCGTCGGGACAGGGATTAATCAGCCCCAGCATTTT. It yields the protein CASSVGTGINQPQHF.

The chain links TRBV3-1 (or the pseudogene TRBV3-2) to TRBJ1-6; the D is unclear. This CDR3 is built from 16 residues. CDR1 LGHDT and CDR2 YNNKEL come from the germline V gene (reference sequence). Trimming stripped 0 bases from V and 4 bases from J, with 10 bases between. For the CDR3, the DNA is TGTGCCAGCAGCCAAGACGGAGGACGTTATAATTCACCCCTCCACTTT. As protein: CASSQDGGRYNSPLHF.

The chain joins TRBV25-1 to TRBJ2-1; maybe TRBD2 (6 bases). CDR1 and CDR2 (germline): MGHDK, SYGVNS. The V and J ends lost 3 bases and 8 bases respectively, with 11 bases between them. The CDR3 covers 13 residues. The CDR3 spells CASSDAGRDEQFF. The CDR3 DNA is TGTGCCAGCAGTGACGCCGGGAGAGATGAGCAGTTCTTC.

This chain links TRBV10-3 with TRBJ1-5; D call uncertain. This CDR3 has 13 amino acids. Germline V lookup: CDR1 ENHRY, CDR2 SYGVKD. The V and J ends lost 10 bases and 4 bases respectively, with 14 bases between them. This CDR3 reads CATADSRNQPQHF. In nucleotides, the CDR3 is TGTGCCACCGCGGACTCGAGGAATCAGCCCCAGCATTTT.

This rearrangement joins TRBV6-1 to TRBJ1-1, with D perhaps matching TRBD1 (5 bases). The CDR3 has 15 amino acids. Deletions cut 3 bases from V and 1 base from J, with 12 bases between. CDR1 is MNHNS and CDR2 is SASEGT in the germline V gene. CDR3 DNA: TGTGCCAGCAGTGAGACGGGACTCAGGAACACTGAAGCTTTCTTT. Protein: CASSETGLRNTEAFF.

The sample holds one count of this clone. This CDR3 is CAISDPGQAINTGELFF. CDR3 sequence (DNA): TGTGCCATCAGTGACCCGGGACAGGCCATCAACACCGGGGAGCTGTTTTTT. The chain combines TRBV10-3 with TRBJ2-2; 8 nucleotides align to TRBD1. The germline gives CDR1 ENHRY, CDR2 SYGVKD. V lost 3 bases and J lost 2; bases outside the gene matches: 8. CDR3 length: 17 amino acids.

The chain has TRBV6-2 or TRBV6-3 and TRBJ2-7; tentative D call: TRBD1 (6 bases). The CDR3 sequence is 15 residues long. V dropped 2 bases and J dropped 2 bases, with 13 bases sitting between them. CDR1 is MNHEY, CDR2 SVGEGT, per germline. CDR3: CASSYRGTPTYEQYF. The CDR3 nucleotides read TGTGCCAGCAGTTACCGAGGGACACCTACCTACGAGCAGTACTTC.

The V gene is TRBV9, the J gene TRBJ1-2; the D gene is possibly TRBD1 (5 bases). Looked up from germline, CDR1 is SGDLS and CDR2 is YYNGEE. Trimming pared 3 bases from V and 4 bases from J, leaving 16 bases between. The CDR3 has 15 residues. For the CDR3, the DNA is TGTGCCAGCAGCGAGTTGGAGGGCCAGGGCTATGGCTACACCTTC. Amino acid sequence: CASSELEGQGYGYTF.

CDR3 region: CASSPPGTLETQYF. The CDR3 DNA sequence: TGTGCCAGCAGCCCGCCCGGGACTCTAGAGACCCAGTACTTC. V usage is TRBV28 and J usage is TRBJ2-5; maybe TRBD2 (6 bases). Looked up from germline, CDR1 is MDHEN and CDR2 is SYDVKM. The CDR3 has 14 residues. Trimming removed 6 bases from V and 4 bases from J, with 15 bases in between.

The V and J genes are TRBV19 and TRBJ2-7; 7 bases are a match to TRBD2. The CDR3 is made up of 15 amino acids. Trimming cost V 3 bases and J 2 bases; bases outside gene matches: 7. Germline CDR1 and CDR2: LNHDA and SQIVND (reference sequence). In nucleotides, the CDR3 is TGTGCCAGTAGTATTCGGGGGGACGGGCCCTACGAGCAGTACTTC. As protein: CASSIRGDGPYEQYF.

The rearrangement joins TRBV5-1 to TRBJ1-1, with D unclear. The CDR3 is 13 amino acids. With 2 bases removed from V and 2 bases from J, the gap between germline ends came to 7 bases. Germline loops: CDR1 SGHRS, CDR2 YFSETQ. The CDR3 coding sequence is TGCGCCAGCAGCTTTGAGGTAAACACTGAAGCTTTCTTT. It yields the protein CASSFEVNTEAFF.

In this sample, this clone turned up once. The chain employs TRBV10-3 and TRBJ1-1; 8 nucleotides agree with TRBD1. The trim removed 4 bases at V and 4 bases at J, leaving 5 bases unmatched. CDR3 length equals 14 residues. Germline CDR1 reads ENHRY; CDR2 reads SYGVKD. CDR3 loop: CAISGRDRGTEAFF. CDR3 coding DNA: TGTGCCATCAGTGGACGAGACAGGGGCACTGAAGCTTTCTTT.

V usage is TRBV10-3 and J usage is TRBJ2-3; TRBD2 aligns across 9 bases. J lost 3 bases, V lost 6 bases, and 4 bases had no gene match. CDR3 length equals 14 residues. The germline CDR1 and CDR2 sequences are ENHRY and SYGVKD. CDR3 in DNA: TGTGCCATCAGGATAGCGGGGGAGACAGATACGCAGTATTTT. It codes for CAIRIAGETDTQYF.

The rearrangement uses TRBV9 and TRBJ2-7, with D perhaps matching TRBD2 (6 bases). Germline values: CDR1 SGDLS, CDR2 YYNGEE. The CDR3 is made up of 16 amino acids. Deletions cut 3 bases from V and 3 bases from J, with 19 bases between. The CDR3 bases are TGTGCCAGCAGCGCGATTCCACGAGCGGGCGTCTACGAGCAGTACTTC. Amino acids: CASSAIPRAGVYEQYF.

This rearrangement joins TRBV24-1 to TRBJ2-1; tentatively, D is TRBD1 (6 bases). The CDR3 runs 18 residues. Germline V CDR1 and CDR2: KGHDR, SFDVKD. The V end lost 3 bases, the J end lost 0 bases, and 17 bases lay between the germline ends. CDR3 amino acids: CATSDQTGTSSSYNEQFF. CDR3 in DNA: TGTGCCACCAGTGATCAAACCGGGACATCAAGCTCCTACAATGAGCAGTTCTTC.